The subject of this entry is one T cell receptor beta chain. This sample was taken from a study of blood T cell repertoires in COVID-19. Study in general: Acute and convalescent COVID-19 samples came from the United States, Italy and Spain. Nucleic acid was either cDNA or gDNA, and it came from T cells, B-cell-depleted T cells, or PBMCs.

CDR1 and CDR2 from the germline V gene are ENHRY and SYGVKD. The CDR3 loop spans 14 amino acids. V shed 8 bases and J shed 4 bases, with 14 bases lying between them. Per the original methods: By means of reference gene primer amplification, nucleated cell counts were estimated. Produced via immunoSEQ multiplex PCR; TCRdb's table is partial and in-frame only. V, J and clone size are taken as reported in that table, and D and trimming were inferred from the DNA itself. This table has roughly 170,000 clones, approximately 86% appearing once. This clonotype was obtained from a man between 60 and 75 years old who had recovered from COVID-19. Material: peripheral blood. J is TRBJ2-2 and V is TRBV10-3; D is ambiguous. The CDR3 region has the DNA TGTGCCATCGGAACCTCCTCGGGCACCGGGGAGCTGTTTTTT. It encodes CAIGTSSGTGELFF.